What follows are 4 T cell receptor beta chains derived from one specimen sequenced in a study of shared clonotypes between healthy human individuals. Measured with immunoSEQ multiplex PCR; TCRdb has only the in-frame clones, and not every one. The data hold about a million clones, with over 60% observed a single time. The sequenced sample consisted of memory CD4+ T cells sorted from blood. Subset reported: CD45RA-negative fraction. These receptor sequences come from a man younger than 30 in good health.

This chain uses TRBV6-5 with TRBJ1-1; D unresolved. V was trimmed by 1 base and J by 0 bases, leaving 6 bases between them. The CDR3 length is 14 residues. The germline CDR1 and CDR2 sequences are MNHEY and SVGAGI. CDR3 sequence: CASSYLSMNTEAFF. The CDR3 nucleotides are TGTGCCAGCAGTTACTTGAGTATGAACACTGAAGCTTTCTTT.

The V gene is TRBV5-4, the J gene TRBJ2-2; 14 bases align to TRBD2. Losses at the gene ends were 4 bases for V and 5 bases for J; bases not matched to a gene: 4. Per the germline V gene, CDR1 is SGHNT and CDR2 is YYREEE (reference sequence). This CDR3 comprises 16 residues. The chain's CDR3 is CASSRLAGGETGELFF. DNA of the CDR3: TGTGCCAGCAGCCGACTAGCGGGAGGGGAGACCGGGGAGCTGTTTTTT.

The chain links TRBV7-2 to TRBJ2-7; 12 nucleotides match TRBD1. With V trimmed by 5 bases and J by 6 bases, 8 bases remained unmatched. The CDR3 length is 15 residues. From germline, CDR1 is SGHTA and CDR2 FQGNSA. The CDR3, as DNA: TGTGCCAGCAGCAAGCCGGGACAGGGGGCCTCCGAGCAGTACTTC. It yields the protein CASSKPGQGASEQYF.

Comment on this clone: The sample carries other DNA sequences with the same CDR3. V gene TRBV10-3 combines with J gene TRBJ1-2; D is undetermined. The CDR3 loop spans 13 amino acids. Between the trimmed V and J ends, which lost 3 bases and 5 bases, there was a span of 10 bases. Germline values: CDR1 ENHRY, CDR2 SYGVKD. CDR3 sequence: CAISDGGSYGYTF. CDR3 DNA: TGTGCCATCAGTGATGGAGGGAGTTATGGCTACACCTTC.